This TCR beta chain emerged from a study of shared clonotypes between healthy human individuals. Profiling relied on immunoSEQ multiplex PCR, and the TCRdb table lists in-frame clones only, not all of them. This table has some 2.3 million clones, roughly 93% appearing once. The receptor was derived from a man between 18 and 29 years old in good health. Some clones in this sample may be carry-over from other donors' samples. The sequencing sample was made of naive CD4+ T cells from PBMCs. Subset defined: CD45RA+ positively selected.

The DNA of the CDR3 is TGTGCCAGCTCACCCCTAGCGGGAGGCTTAACGGATACGCAGTATTTT. It yields the protein CASSPLAGGLTDTQYF. The chain recombines TRBV18 with TRBJ2-3, with TRBD2 matching over 11 bases. Germline CDR1 and CDR2: KGHSH and LQKENI. With V trimmed by 3 bases and J by 6 bases, 8 bases remained unmatched. CDR3 length: 16 amino acids.